The rows below give T cell receptor beta chains drawn from one sample of a study of T cell responses to AZD1222 COVID-19 vaccine. Here immunoSEQ multiplex PCR was the method, and the copy in TCRdb shows in-frame clones only, minus some. The data show 100,000 to 150,000 clones, about nine tenths seen once. The sample was peripheral blood, taken on day 0 of AZD1222 vaccination. Receptor source: an adult in good health. Each CDR3 is given with its conserved first and last residue. A D gene is named only where the DNA matches it firmly. Clone size, where shown, is once, few, many, or a class for clones that have expanded.

TGTGCCAGCAGCCAAGATCTTAAGGGTAGAAGGATCACTGAAGCTTTCTTT	CASSQDLKGRRITEAFF	17	TRBV3-1/TRBV3-2	-	once	TRBJ1-1
TGTGCCAGTAGTATTGGTGGGGGGAACGATGAGCAGTTCTTC	CASSIGGGNDEQFF	14	TRBV19	-	-	TRBJ2-1
TGCGCCAGCAGCCGGGCCCGGGACAGCACGAACACCGGGGAGCTGTTTTTT	CASSRARDSTNTGELFF	17	TRBV5-1	TRBD1	-	TRBJ2-2
TGTGCCATCAGTGGGGCGGGTAGGGCAGATACGCAGTATTTT	CAISGAGRADTQYF	14	TRBV10-3	-	-	TRBJ2-3
TGTGCCACCAGCAGGTCCTCAATTGCAACTAATGAAAAACTGTTTTTT	CATSRSSIATNEKLFF	16	TRBV15	-	-	TRBJ1-4
TGCGCCAGCAGCCATCCGGGACAGTCCTACGAGCAGTACTTC	CASSHPGQSYEQYF	14	TRBV4-1	TRBD1	-	TRBJ2-7
TGTGCCAGCAGTGAATTTGAGGGAAAAAACATTCAGTACTTC	CASSEFEGKNIQYF	14	TRBV2	-	-	TRBJ2-4
TGTGCCAGCAGCCCCCGGGGACTAGCGGGGGGTAGCTACAATGAGCAGTTCTTC	CASSPRGLAGGSYNEQFF	18	TRBV7-3	TRBD2	few	TRBJ2-1
TGTGCCAGCAGCAAAGAGGGGGGGAAGCGAGGCACCTATAATTCACCCCTCCACTTT	CASSKEGGKRGTYNSPLHF	19	TRBV21-1	-	-	TRBJ1-6
TGTGCCAGCGGGAGGGAACATCATAATTCACCCCTCCACTTT	CASGREHHNSPLHF	14	TRBV19	-	once	TRBJ1-6
TGTGCCACCAGTGATAACGGGGGGCTCGGCGGGGCAGATACGCAGTATTTT	CATSDNGGLGGADTQYF	17	TRBV24-1	-	few	TRBJ2-3
TGTGCCAGCAGCAAGTCTAGCGGGACCAGCTCCTACGAGCAGTACTTC	CASSKSSGTSSYEQYF	16	TRBV13	TRBD2	-	TRBJ2-7
TGTGCCAGTAGTATGTCAGGGACCAATCAGCCCCAGCATTTT	CASSMSGTNQPQHF	14	TRBV19	-	-	TRBJ1-5
TGCAGCGTTGAGCTCGGTTTAACTGGAAACACCATATATTTT	CSVELGLTGNTIYF	14	TRBV29-1	-	-	TRBJ1-3
TGCGCCAGCAGCCTCAGACATGGAGCACCCTACGAGCAGTACTTC	CASSLRHGAPYEQYF	15	TRBV4-3	-	-	TRBJ2-7
TGCGCCAGCAGACGAGTAGGAACGGAGACCCAGTACTTC	CASRRVGTETQYF	13	TRBV10-2	-	-	TRBJ2-5
TGCGCCAGCAGCTTGGGGGGCGGGAGTCAGGAGACCCAGTACTTC	CASSLGGGSQETQYF	15	TRBV5-1	TRBD2	once	TRBJ2-5
TGTGCCAGCAGTTTGACAGGGGTTACTGGAAACACCATATATTTT	CASSLTGVTGNTIYF	15	TRBV27	TRBD1	-	TRBJ1-3
TGTGCCAGCAGCGTAGCGGGAGCGCCCGCAGATACGCAGTATTTT	CASSVAGAPADTQYF	15	TRBV2	TRBD2	-	TRBJ2-3
TGTGCCAGTAGTATAAGGGGGGCCCGGACCCAGCATTTT	CASSIRGARTQHF	13	TRBV19	-	once	TRBJ1-5
TGTGCCAGTAGTATAGGACCTGCAGTAGGGGAGCTGTTTTTT	CASSIGPAVGELFF	14	TRBV19	-	-	TRBJ2-2
TGCAGTGCTAGTCCAGAATTGGTAAACACAGATACGCAGTATTTT	CSASPELVNTDTQYF	15	TRBV20-1	-	many	TRBJ2-3
TGTGCCAGCAGCTTGGAGAGGAACTATGGCTACACCTTC	CASSLERNYGYTF	13	TRBV5-4	-	few	TRBJ1-2
TGTGCCAGCAGTTTAATTGGGCGCAGCTCTGGAAACACCATATATTTT	CASSLIGRSSGNTIYF	16	TRBV28	-	-	TRBJ1-3
TGTGCCAGCAGTTTCCTTCCTACAGGGGCGTGGACCGGGGAGCTGTTTTTT	CASSFLPTGAWTGELFF	17	TRBV27	TRBD1	-	TRBJ2-2
TGTGCCTGGATCGGGACAGTTGGCTACACCTTC	CAWIGTVGYTF	11	TRBV30	TRBD1	-	TRBJ1-2
TGTGCCAGTAGTATAGGGGGTTCCCCCAATGAGCAGTTCTTC	CASSIGGSPNEQFF	14	TRBV19	-	-	TRBJ2-1
TGCAGCGTTGAAGATCGTAAGGCGTCGGATAACTATGGCTACACCTTC	CSVEDRKASDNYGYTF	16	TRBV29-1	-	once	TRBJ1-2
TGTGCCAGCAGCTTAGCCCCACAGGGGTCCCTCCACTTT	CASSLAPQGSLHF	13	TRBV7-2	TRBD1	-	TRBJ1-6
TGCAGCGTGATGAGACGGGACAGGGTCGATACGCAGTATTTT	CSVMRRDRVDTQYF	14	TRBV29-1	TRBD1	-	TRBJ2-3
TGTGCCAGTAGTATAGTCAGGGGAGGCGTTCAGCCCCAGCATTTT	CASSIVRGGVQPQHF	15	TRBV19	-	-	TRBJ1-5
TGTGCCAGCAGCGCAGCGGGTGGGGGTTACGAGCAGTACTTC	CASSAAGGGYEQYF	14	TRBV9	-	-	TRBJ2-7
TGTGCCAGCTCACCACCCGACAGGGGGCGTGGGAACACTGAAGCTTTCTTT	CASSPPDRGRGNTEAFF	17	TRBV18	TRBD1	-	TRBJ1-1
TGTGCCAGCAGCGCAGGACAGGGGGCGGACACTGAAGCTTTCTTT	CASSAGQGADTEAFF	15	TRBV7-6	TRBD1	-	TRBJ1-1
TGTGCCAGCAGCTTAGGGACAGGTGCCTACGAGCAGTACTTC	CASSLGTGAYEQYF	14	TRBV7-8	TRBD1	-	TRBJ2-7
TGTGCCAGCAGTGAAGCCCGGGGATGGGGGGCAACAGATACGCAGTATTTT	CASSEARGWGATDTQYF	17	TRBV6-1	-	-	TRBJ2-3
TGCGCCAGCAGACCAGGGGGCACTCTATTCTCTGGGGCCAACGTCCTGACTTTC	CASRPGGTLFSGANVLTF	18	TRBV5-1	TRBD1	few	TRBJ2-6
TGTGCCAGAAGCTTGGCGACAGGGGTAGGAGAGACCCAGTACTTC	CARSLATGVGETQYF	15	TRBV5-3	TRBD1	-	TRBJ2-5
TGTGCCAGCAGTGCAACTAGCGGGAGGGCCCACGAGCAGTACTTC	CASSATSGRAHEQYF	15	TRBV28	TRBD2	-	TRBJ2-7
TGTGCCAGCTCCCCGAAGGCGGATAACTATGGCTACACCTTC	CASSPKADNYGYTF	14	TRBV18	-	-	TRBJ1-2
TGTGCTAGTGGTCAAAAGCCGTATGGCTACACCTTC	CASGQKPYGYTF	12	TRBV12-5	-	-	TRBJ1-2
TGTGCCAGCAGTGCACTAGCGGGAGGTTCAGATACGCAGTATTTT	CASSALAGGSDTQYF	15	TRBV6-4	TRBD2	-	TRBJ2-3
TGTGCCAGCAGTTTAGAGTTTCGAGTATCTCAACTCTACGAGCAGTACTTC	CASSLEFRVSQLYEQYF	17	TRBV27	-	-	TRBJ2-7
TGCAGCGTTAAGGAGGGGGGCTCTGGAAACACCATATATTTT	CSVKEGGSGNTIYF	14	TRBV29-1	-	-	TRBJ1-3
TGTGCCAGCAGCTCCCTCTACGGACTAGCGGACACAGATACGCAGTATTTT	CASSSLYGLADTDTQYF	17	TRBV7-9	TRBD2	-	TRBJ2-3
TGTGCCAGCTCACTCACCTCCGGTACAGGGTCTAGTGAAAAACTGTTTTTT	CASSLTSGTGSSEKLFF	17	TRBV18	-	-	TRBJ1-4
TGTGCCAGCAGCTTTGGGGGGGAAAAACTGTTTTTT	CASSFGGEKLFF	12	TRBV5-6	-	-	TRBJ1-4
TGTGCCAGCAGTAGCGGGAACACCGGGGAGCTGTTTTTT	CASSSGNTGELFF	13	TRBV6-4	-	medium-sized	TRBJ2-2